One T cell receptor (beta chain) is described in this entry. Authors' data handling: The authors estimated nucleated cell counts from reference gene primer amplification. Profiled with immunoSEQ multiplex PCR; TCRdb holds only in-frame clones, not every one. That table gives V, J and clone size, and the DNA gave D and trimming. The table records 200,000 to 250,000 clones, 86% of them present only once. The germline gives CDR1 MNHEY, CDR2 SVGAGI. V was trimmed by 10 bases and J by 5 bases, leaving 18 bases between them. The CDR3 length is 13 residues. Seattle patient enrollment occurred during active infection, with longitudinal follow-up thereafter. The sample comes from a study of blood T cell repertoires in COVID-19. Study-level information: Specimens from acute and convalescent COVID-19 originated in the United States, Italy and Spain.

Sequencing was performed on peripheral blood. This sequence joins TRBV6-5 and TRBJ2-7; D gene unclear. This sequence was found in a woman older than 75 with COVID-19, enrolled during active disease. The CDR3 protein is CATLTGSMDEQYF. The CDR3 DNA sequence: TGTGCCACCTTGACCGGGTCCATGGACGAGCAGTACTTC.